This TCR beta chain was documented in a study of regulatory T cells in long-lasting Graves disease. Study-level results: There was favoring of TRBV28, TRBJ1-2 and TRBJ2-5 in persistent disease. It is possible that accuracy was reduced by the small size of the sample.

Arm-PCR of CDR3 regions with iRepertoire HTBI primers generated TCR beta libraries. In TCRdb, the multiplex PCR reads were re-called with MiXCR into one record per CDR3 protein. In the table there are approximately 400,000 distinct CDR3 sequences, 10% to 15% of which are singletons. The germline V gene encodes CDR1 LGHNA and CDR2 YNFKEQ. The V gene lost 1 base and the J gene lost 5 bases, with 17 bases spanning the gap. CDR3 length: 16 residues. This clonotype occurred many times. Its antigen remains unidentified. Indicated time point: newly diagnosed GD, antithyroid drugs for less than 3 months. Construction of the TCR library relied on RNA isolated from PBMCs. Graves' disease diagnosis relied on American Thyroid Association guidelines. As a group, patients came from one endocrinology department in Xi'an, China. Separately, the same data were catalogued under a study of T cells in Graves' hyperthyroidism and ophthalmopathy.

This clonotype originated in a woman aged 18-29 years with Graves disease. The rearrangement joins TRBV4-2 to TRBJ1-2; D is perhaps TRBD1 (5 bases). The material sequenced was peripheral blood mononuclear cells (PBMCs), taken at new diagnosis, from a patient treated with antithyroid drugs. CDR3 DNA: TGTGCCAGCAGCCAAGGGCCTACAGGCGCAGTTTATGGCTACACCTTC. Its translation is CASSQGPTGAVYGYTF.